This entry concerns a single T cell receptor (beta chain). Profiled with immunoSEQ multiplex PCR; TCRdb holds only in-frame clones, not every one. The repertoire consists of roughly 230,000 clones, with 70% to 90% occurring once and the leading ten covering more than 6.5%. This entry comes from a study of blood T cell repertoires in COVID-19. The CDR3 consists of 13 residues. Trimming shortened V by 3 bases and J by 8 bases, and 11 bases separated the two germline ends. The receptor was isolated from a woman aged 50 to 60 who had been exposed to COVID-19. The chain joins TRBV12-3 or TRBV12-4 to TRBJ2-1; a weak D match, TRBD1 (6 bases). The specimen sequenced was PBMCs or T cells enriched from blood (not recorded which). In DNA, the CDR3 is TGTGCCAGCAGTTTTAGGGGGATCCATGAGCAGTTCTTC. Its protein product is CASSFRGIHEQFF.